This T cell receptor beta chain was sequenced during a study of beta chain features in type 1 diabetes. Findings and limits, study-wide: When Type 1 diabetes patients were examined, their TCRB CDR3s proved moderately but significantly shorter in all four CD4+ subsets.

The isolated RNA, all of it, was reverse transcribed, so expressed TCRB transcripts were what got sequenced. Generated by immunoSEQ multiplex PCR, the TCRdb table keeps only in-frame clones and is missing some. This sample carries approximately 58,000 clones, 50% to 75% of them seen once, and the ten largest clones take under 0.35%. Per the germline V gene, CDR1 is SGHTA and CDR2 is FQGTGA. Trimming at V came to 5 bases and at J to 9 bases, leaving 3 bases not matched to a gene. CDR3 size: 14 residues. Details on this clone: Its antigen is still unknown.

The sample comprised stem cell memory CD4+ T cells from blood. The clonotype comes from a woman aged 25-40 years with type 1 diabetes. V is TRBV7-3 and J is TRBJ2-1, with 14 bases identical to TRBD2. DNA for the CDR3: TGTGCCAGCAGCCCGGGACTAGCGGGAGTTGAGCAGTTCTTC. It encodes CASSPGLAGVEQFF. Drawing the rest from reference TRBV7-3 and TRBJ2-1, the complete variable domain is GAGVSQTPSNKVTEKGKYVELRCDPISGHTALYWYRQSLGQGPEFLIYFQGTGAADDSGLPNDRFFAVRPEGSVSTLKIQRTERGDSAVYLCASSPGLAGVEQFFGPGTRLTVL.